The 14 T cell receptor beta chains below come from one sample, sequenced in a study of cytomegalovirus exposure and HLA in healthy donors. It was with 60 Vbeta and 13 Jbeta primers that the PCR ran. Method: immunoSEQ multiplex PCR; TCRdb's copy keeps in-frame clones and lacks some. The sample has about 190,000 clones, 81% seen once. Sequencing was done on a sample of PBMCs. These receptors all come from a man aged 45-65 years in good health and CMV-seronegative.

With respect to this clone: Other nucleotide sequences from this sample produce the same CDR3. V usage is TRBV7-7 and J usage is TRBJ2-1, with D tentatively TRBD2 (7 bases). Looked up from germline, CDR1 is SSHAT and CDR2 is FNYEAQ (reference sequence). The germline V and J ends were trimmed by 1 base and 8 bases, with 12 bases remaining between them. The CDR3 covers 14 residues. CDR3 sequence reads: CASSLEGGGHEQFF. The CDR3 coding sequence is TGTGCCAGCAGCTTAGAAGGGGGGGGCCATGAGCAGTTCTTC.

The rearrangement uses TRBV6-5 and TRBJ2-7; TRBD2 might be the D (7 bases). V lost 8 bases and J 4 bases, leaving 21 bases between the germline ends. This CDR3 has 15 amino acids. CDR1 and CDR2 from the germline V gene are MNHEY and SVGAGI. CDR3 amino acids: CASDRGGGAGYEQYF. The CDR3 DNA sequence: TGTGCCAGCGACCGGGGAGGGGGGGCCGGTTACGAGCAGTACTTC.

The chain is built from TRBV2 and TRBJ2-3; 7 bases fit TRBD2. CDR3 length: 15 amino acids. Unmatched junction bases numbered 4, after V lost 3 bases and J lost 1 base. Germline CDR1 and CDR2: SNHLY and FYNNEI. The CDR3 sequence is CASSDSLAGTDTQYF. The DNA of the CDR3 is TGTGCCAGCAGTGATTCGCTAGCGGGCACAGATACGCAGTATTTT.

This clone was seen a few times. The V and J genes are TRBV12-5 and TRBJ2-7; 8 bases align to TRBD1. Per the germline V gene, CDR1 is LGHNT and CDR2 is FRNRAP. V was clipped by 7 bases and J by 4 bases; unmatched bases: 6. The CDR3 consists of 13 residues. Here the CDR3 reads CASVDRGSYEQYF. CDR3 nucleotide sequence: TGTGCTAGTGTCGACAGGGGATCTTACGAGCAGTACTTC. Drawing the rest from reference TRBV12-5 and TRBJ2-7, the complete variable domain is DARVTQTPRHKVTEMGQEVTMRCQPILGHNTVFWYRQTMMQGLELLAYFRNRAPLDDSGMPKDRFSAEMPDATLATLKIQPSEPRDSAVYFCASVDRGSYEQYFGPGTRLTVT.

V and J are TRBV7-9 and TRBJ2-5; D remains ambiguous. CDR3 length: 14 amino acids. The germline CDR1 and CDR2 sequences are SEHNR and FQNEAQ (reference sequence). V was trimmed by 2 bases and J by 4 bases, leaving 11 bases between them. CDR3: CASSLSRSGETQYF. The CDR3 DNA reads TGTGCCAGCAGCTTATCGAGGTCGGGAGAGACCCAGTACTTC.

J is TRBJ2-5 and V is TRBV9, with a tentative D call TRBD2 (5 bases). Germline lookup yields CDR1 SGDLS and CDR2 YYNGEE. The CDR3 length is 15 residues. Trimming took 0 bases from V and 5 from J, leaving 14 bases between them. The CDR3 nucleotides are TGTGCCAGCAGCGTAGCTACGGACTCTTCGGAGACCCAGTACTTC. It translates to CASSVATDSSETQYF.

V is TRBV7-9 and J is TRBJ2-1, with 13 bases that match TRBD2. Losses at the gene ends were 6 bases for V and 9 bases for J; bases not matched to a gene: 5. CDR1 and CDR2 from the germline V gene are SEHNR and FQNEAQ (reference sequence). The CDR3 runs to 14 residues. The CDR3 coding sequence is TGTGCCAGCAGGGCCGGGACTAGCGGGGTTGAGCAGTTCTTC. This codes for CASRAGTSGVEQFF.

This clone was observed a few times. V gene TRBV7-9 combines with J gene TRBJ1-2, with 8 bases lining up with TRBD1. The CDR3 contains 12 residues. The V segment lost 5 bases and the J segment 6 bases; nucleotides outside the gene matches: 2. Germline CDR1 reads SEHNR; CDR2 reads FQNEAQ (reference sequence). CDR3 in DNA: TGTGCCAGCAGCCTACAGGGGGATGGCTACACCTTC. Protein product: CASSLQGDGYTF.

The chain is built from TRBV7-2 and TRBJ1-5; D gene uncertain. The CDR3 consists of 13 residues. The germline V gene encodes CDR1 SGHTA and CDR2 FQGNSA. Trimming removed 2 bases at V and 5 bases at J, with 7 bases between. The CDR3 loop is CASSLNEYQPQHF. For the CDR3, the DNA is TGTGCCAGCAGCTTAAATGAGTATCAGCCCCAGCATTTT.

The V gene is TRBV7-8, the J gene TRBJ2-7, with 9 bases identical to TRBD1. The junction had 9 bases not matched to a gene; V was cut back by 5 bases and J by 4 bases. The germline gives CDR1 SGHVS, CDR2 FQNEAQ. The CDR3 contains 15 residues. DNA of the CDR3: TGTGCCAGCAGCCCCCCCGGGACAGGGAGGTACGAGCAGTACTTC. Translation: CASSPPGTGRYEQYF.

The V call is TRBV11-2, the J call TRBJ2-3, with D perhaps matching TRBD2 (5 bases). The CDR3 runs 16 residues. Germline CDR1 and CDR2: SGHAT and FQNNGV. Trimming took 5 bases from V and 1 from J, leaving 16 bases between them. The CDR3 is CASSINGRGGTDTQYF. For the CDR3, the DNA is TGTGCCAGCAGCATTAATGGGAGAGGAGGCACAGATACGCAGTATTTT.

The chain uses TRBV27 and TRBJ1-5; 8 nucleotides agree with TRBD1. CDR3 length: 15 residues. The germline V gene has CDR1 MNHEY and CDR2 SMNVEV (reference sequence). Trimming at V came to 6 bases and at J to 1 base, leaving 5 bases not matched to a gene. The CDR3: CASRPDRGSNQPQHF. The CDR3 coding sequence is TGTGCCAGCAGACCCGACAGGGGAAGCAATCAGCCCCAGCATTTT.

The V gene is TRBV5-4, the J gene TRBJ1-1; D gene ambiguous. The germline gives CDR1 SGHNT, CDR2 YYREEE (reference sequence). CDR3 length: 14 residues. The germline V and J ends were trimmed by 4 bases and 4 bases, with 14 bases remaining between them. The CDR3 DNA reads TGTGCCAGCAGCCCCGCCCTCCGAGGCACTGAAGCTTTCTTT. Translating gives CASSPALRGTEAFF.

In nucleotides, the CDR3 is TGTGCCAGTAGTATCATCGGGGGACAGGGGAAAGGAAACACCATATATTTT. Amino acid sequence: CASSIIGGQGKGNTIYF. The gene calls are TRBV19 and TRBJ1-3; 10 nucleotides line up with TRBD1. The CDR3 is made up of 17 amino acids. V shed 3 bases and J 4 bases; nucleotides not matched to a gene: 9. CDR1 LNHDA and CDR2 SQIVND come from the germline V gene (reference sequence). Combining the CDR3 with reference TRBV19 and TRBJ1-3 gives the whole variable domain DGGITQSPKYLFRKEGQNVTLSCEQNLNHDAMYWYRQDPGQGLRLIYYSQIVNDFQKGDIAEGYSVSREKKESFPLTVTSAQKNPTAFYLCASSIIGGQGKGNTIYFGEGSWLTVV.